A single sample is the source of the 15 T cell receptor beta chains below, sequenced in a study of T cell responses to AZD1222 COVID-19 vaccine (dated by TCRdb to the early 2020s). Read against the paper, the sample's time point label means: baseline before first vaccination. Library generation was performed with the immunoSEQ multiplex PCR assay. Entries here come from immuneACCESS through TCRdb and include only in-frame sequences with V and J called. Some clones fail to appear in such tables; in the studies checked, an unresolved V gene covers under half of the shortfall, and the cause of the remainder is unknown. This sample lists around 100,000 clones; roughly 90% were detected once. About 1.8% of the sample is taken by the ten largest. This material consisted of peripheral blood, taken on day 0 of AZD1222 vaccination. Source of these receptors: an adult in good health.

The rearrangement joins TRBV15 to TRBJ1-1; D is undetermined. V was shortened by 2 bases and J by 6 bases, with 16 bases between the two germline ends. Germline V CDR1 and CDR2: LNHNV, YYDKDF (reference sequence). The CDR3 sequence is 15 residues long. CDR3 sequence reads: CATSRSRRFGAEAFF. The CDR3, as DNA: TGTGCCACCAGCAGAAGCAGAAGATTTGGGGCTGAAGCTTTCTTT.

This clone appeared a single time. This chain uses TRBV5-1 with TRBJ2-3, with 12 bases matching TRBD2. Germline V lookup: CDR1 SGHRS, CDR2 YFSETQ. The CDR3 has 16 residues. Trimming cost V 0 bases and J 7 bases; bases outside gene matches: 6. The CDR3 DNA reads as TGCGCCAGCAGCTTGGGACTAGCGGGGGAGCAAAATACGCAGTATTTT. Translated: CASSLGLAGEQNTQYF.

This clone has more than one count but fewer than ten. The genes are TRBV7-8 and TRBJ2-7; the D is unclear. The CDR3 extends over 14 amino acids. The V end was cut by 1 base, the J end by 5 bases, with 12 bases between. Germline V lookup: CDR1 SGHVS, CDR2 FQNEAQ. CDR3 residues: CASSLVASIHEQYF. The CDR3 coding sequence is TGTGCCAGCAGCTTAGTTGCTAGTATCCACGAGCAGTACTTC. Using reference TRBV7-8 and TRBJ2-7 for the parts outside the CDR3, the full variable domain is GAGVSQSPRYKVAKRGQDVALRCDPISGHVSLFWYQQALGQGPEFLTYFQNEAQLDKSGLPSDRFFAERPEGSVSTLKIQRTQQEDSAVYLCASSLVASIHEQYFGPGTRLTVT.

This chain joins TRBV28 and TRBJ1-1, with a possible D match to TRBD1 (6 bases). CDR3 length: 14 amino acids. Germline-derived CDR1 and CDR2 are MDHEN and SYDVKM. V lost 8 bases, J lost 0 bases, and 13 bases lay in between. DNA of the CDR3: TGTGCCAGCCGGTCGGGGGCCATGAACACTGAAGCTTTCTTT. Protein sequence: CASRSGAMNTEAFF.

The chain has TRBV10-2 and TRBJ1-4, with D tentatively TRBD1 (5 bases). CDR3 length: 14 residues. Germline assignment: CDR1 WSHSY and CDR2 SAAADI. The V and J ends lost 7 bases and 6 bases respectively, with 15 bases between them. The CDR3 DNA sequence: TGCGCCAGCAAAGAGAGGGTCAGGGATGAAAAACTGTTTTTT. This translates into CASKERVRDEKLFF.

This chain joins TRBV7-9 and TRBJ1-2; a possible D gene is TRBD1 (5 bases). Trimming took off 6 bases at V and 5 bases at J, with 13 bases between the two ends. The CDR3 contains 13 residues. The germline V gene has CDR1 SEHNR and CDR2 FQNEAQ (reference sequence). The CDR3 reads CASSPPQEYGYTF. As DNA, the CDR3 is TGTGCCAGCAGTCCCCCACAGGAATATGGCTACACCTTC.

The rearrangement uses TRBV5-1 and TRBJ1-1; perhaps TRBD1 as D (5 bases). Germline assignment: CDR1 SGHRS and CDR2 YFSETQ. Trimming took off 2 bases at V and 9 bases at J, with 8 bases between the two ends. CDR3 length equals 11 residues. In DNA form, the CDR3 reads TGCGCCAGCAGCTTCAGGGAAAAAGCTTTCTTT. Translating it yields CASSFREKAFF.

The chain carries TRBV6-5 and TRBJ2-7; D might be TRBD2 (5 bases). V gave up 2 bases and J gave up 6 bases, with 14 bases separating them. The germline gives CDR1 MNHEY, CDR2 SVGAGI. The CDR3 runs to 14 residues. CDR3: CASSYTPGLSEQYF. As DNA, the CDR3 is TGTGCCAGCAGTTACACCCCGGGATTGAGCGAGCAGTACTTC.

This clone appeared once. The chain recombines TRBV7-6 with TRBJ1-4; a weak D match, TRBD1 (6 bases). The CDR3 spans 15 residues. V lost 5 bases and J 5 bases, leaving 15 bases between the germline ends. The germline CDR1 and CDR2 sequences are SGHVS and FNYEAQ. CDR3 DNA: TGTGCCAGCAGCCAAAAGGACAGACTAAATGAAAAACTGTTTTTT. Its translation: CASSQKDRLNEKLFF.

As for this clone: This specimen includes other DNA sequences encoding the same CDR3. The rearrangement joins TRBV24-1 to TRBJ1-2, with D tentatively TRBD1 (5 bases). This CDR3 is built from 11 residues. V dropped 9 bases and J dropped 4 bases, with 8 bases sitting between them. Germline loops: CDR1 KGHDR, CDR2 SFDVKD. In nucleotides, the CDR3 is TGTGCCACCTCCGACAGCTATGGCTACACCTTC. Translated, it gives CATSDSYGYTF.

V usage is TRBV9 and J usage is TRBJ2-2, with 10 bases matching TRBD1. The CDR3 length is 15 residues. With 3 bases clipped from V and 6 bases from J, the junction kept 5 bases outside the gene matches. Germline loops: CDR1 SGDLS, CDR2 YYNGEE. CDR3 bases: TGTGCCAGCAGCGCCGGGACAGGGGATCCCGGGGAGCTGTTTTTT. This translates into CASSAGTGDPGELFF. Full variable domain (rest looked up from reference TRBV9 and TRBJ2-2): DSGVTQTPKHLITATGQRVTLRCSPRSGDLSVYWYQQSLDQGLQFLIQYYNGEERAKGNILERFSAQQFPDLHSELNLSSLELGDSALYFCASSAGTGDPGELFFGEGSRLTVL.

V gene TRBV19 combines with J gene TRBJ1-1; perhaps TRBD1 as D (6 bases). CDR1 is LNHDA and CDR2 is SQIVND in the germline V gene (reference sequence). V was cut by 6 bases and J by 0 bases, with 11 bases left in between. The CDR3 length is 14 residues. In DNA, the CDR3 is TGTGCCAGTAGGCCGCAGGGGATGAACACTGAAGCTTTCTTT. Translated, it gives CASRPQGMNTEAFF.

This sequence joins TRBV11-3 and TRBJ1-3; D gene unclear. Germline CDR1 SGHNT, CDR2 YENEEA. V was pared by 6 bases and J by 2 bases, with 8 bases between. This CDR3 is built from 13 residues. In DNA form, the CDR3 reads TGTGCCAGCAGGCAGACAACTGGAAACACCATATATTTT. As protein: CASRQTTGNTIYF. The variable domain in full, with the rest retrieved from reference TRBV11-3 and TRBJ1-3, is EAGVVQSPRYKIIEKKQPVAFWCNPISGHNTLYWYLQNLGQGPELLIRYENEEAVDDSQLPKDRFSAERLKGVDSTLKIQPAELGDSAVYLCASRQTTGNTIYFGEGSWLTVV.

This chain's CDR3 is CASSPNQGTSSYEQYF. Written as DNA, the CDR3 is TGTGCCAGCTCCCCGAATCAGGGAACGAGCTCCTACGAGCAGTACTTC. This chain uses TRBV18 with TRBJ2-7, with D tentatively TRBD1 (5 bases). This CDR3 is built from 16 residues. Germline V gene sequence: CDR1 KGHSH, CDR2 LQKENI. Trimming pared 6 bases from V and 0 bases from J, leaving 18 bases between.

This clone came up once. The chain couples TRBV14 to TRBJ2-3, with 7 nucleotides matching TRBD2. The CDR3 covers 13 residues. J lost 4 bases, V lost 6 bases, and 4 bases had no gene match. CDR1 and CDR2 from the germline V gene are SGHDN and FVKESK. The CDR3: CASRESGADTQYF. For the CDR3, the DNA is TGTGCCAGCAGGGAGAGCGGGGCAGATACGCAGTATTTT.